Listed here are 2 T cell receptor beta chains from one sample, sequenced in a study of cytomegalovirus exposure and HLA in healthy donors. Amplification used 60 Vbeta primers and 13 Jbeta primers. The protocol was immunoSEQ multiplex PCR, while the TCRdb copy is restricted to in-frame clones and leaves out a portion. The repertoire has around 130,000 clones, about 81% of them found once; the top ten carry 5.5% to 6%. The source material was PBMCs. The receptors derive from a woman in her thirties or forties in good health and CMV-seropositive.

This chain uses TRBV7-9 with TRBJ1-2, with no clear D. The CDR3 runs 12 residues. V was cut by 2 bases and J by 6 bases, with 7 bases left in between. Germline V gives CDR1 SEHNR, CDR2 FQNEAQ (reference sequence). The CDR3 sequence is CASSLYSDGYTF. The CDR3 coding sequence is TGTGCCAGCAGCTTATACTCGGATGGCTACACCTTC.

CDR3 region: CASSPTGTGFGDPDTQYF. In DNA form, the CDR3 reads TGCGCCAGCAGCCCTACCGGGACAGGGTTCGGCGACCCAGATACGCAGTATTTT. The gene calls are TRBV5-1 and TRBJ2-3; 9 bases fit TRBD1. J lost 4 bases, V lost 4 bases, and 16 bases had no gene match. In germline, CDR1 is SGHRS, CDR2 YFSETQ. The CDR3 has 18 residues. Looking up the rest from reference TRBV5-1 and TRBJ2-3 gives the full variable domain: KAGVTQTPRYLIKTRGQQVTLSCSPISGHRSVSWYQQTPGQGLQFLFEYFSETQRNKGNFPGRFSGRQFSNSRSEMNVSTLELGDSALYLCASSPTGTGFGDPDTQYFGPGTRLTVL.